The 6 T cell receptor beta chains listed next were all sequenced from one sample in a study of regulatory T cells in long-lasting Graves disease. Both iRepertoire HTBI primers and Arm-PCR of CDR3 regions were used to build the TCR beta libraries. Via MiXCR, TCRdb re-called the multiplex PCR reads, giving one row per CDR3 protein. The data show 680,000 or so distinct CDR3 sequences, with about 15% seen just once and around a sixth held by the top ten. Indicated time point: newly diagnosed GD, antithyroid drugs for less than 3 months. Researchers made the TCR library from RNA that was extracted from PBMCs. The same specimen was also included in a second study, on T cells in Graves' hyperthyroidism and ophthalmopathy.

This specimen was peripheral blood mononuclear cells (PBMCs), taken at new diagnosis, from a patient treated with antithyroid drugs. The source is a woman aged 25 to 39 with Graves disease.

This chain joins TRBV20-1 and TRBJ2-5, with a tentative D call TRBD2 (6 bases). V was clipped by 5 bases and J by 3 bases, with 16 bases between them. Germline-derived CDR1 and CDR2 are DFQATT and SNEGSKA (reference sequence). This CDR3 region has 14 residues. The CDR3 sequence is CSARESGSKETQYF. The CDR3 bases are TGCAGTGCTCGGGAGTCGGGGTCAAAAGAGACCCAGTACTTC.

CDR3 protein: CASSSFGGSGGYEQYF. CDR3 DNA sequence: TGCGCCAGCAGCTCCTTCGGCGGGAGTGGTGGTTACGAGCAGTACTTC. J is TRBJ2-7 and V is TRBV5-1; TRBD2 matches 7 bases. The CDR3 covers 16 residues. The germline CDR1 and CDR2 sequences are SGHRS and YFSETQ. V was pared by 3 bases and J by 4 bases, with 13 bases of the junction left unmatched.

This clonotype has at least ten counts. V and J are TRBV28 and TRBJ1-5, with a possible D match to TRBD1 (6 bases). Trimming stripped 5 bases from V and 1 base from J, with 18 bases between. The CDR3 sequence is 17 residues long. The germline CDR1 and CDR2 sequences are MDHEN and SYDVKM. CDR3 in DNA: TGTGCCAGCAGTCACCCTCTGCGGGGGGCCAGCAATCAGCCCCAGCATTTT. It is translated as CASSHPLRGASNQPQHF.

This clonotype was observed at least ten times. The chain links TRBV6-1 to TRBJ2-7; no clear D gene. Trimming took off 6 bases at V and 5 bases at J, with 11 bases between the two ends. CDR1 and CDR2 (germline): MNHNS, SASEGT. The CDR3 sequence is 12 residues long. The CDR3 region is CASRVGWDEQYF. The DNA for the CDR3 is TGTGCCAGCAGGGTAGGGTGGGACGAGCAGTACTTC.

This chain links TRBV20-1 with TRBJ2-1; 11 bases are shared with TRBD2. J was trimmed by 6 bases and V by 3 bases; bases with no gene match: 7. Germline loops: CDR1 DFQATT, CDR2 SNEGSKA (reference sequence). CDR3 length equals 15 residues. Here the CDR3 DNA reads TGCAGTGCTAGGTCGCCCCTAGCGGGAGGCAATGAGCAGTTCTTC. Residues: CSARSPLAGGNEQFF.

This clonotype showed up many times. The V call is TRBV5-1, the J call TRBJ2-1; 9 bases are shared with TRBD1. V shed 3 bases and J 12 bases; nucleotides not matched to a gene: 16. The CDR3 consists of 16 residues. Germline V CDR1 and CDR2: SGHRS, YFSETQ. CDR3 in amino acids: CASSSTTGTGNRVQFF. The DNA for the CDR3 is TGCGCCAGCAGCTCGACGACCGGGACAGGGAACCGTGTGCAGTTCTTC.